This T cell receptor beta chain originates from a study of control samples from healthy donors and cancer patients. CDR1 is LNHDA and CDR2 is SQIVND in the germline V gene (reference sequence). V was pared by 1 base and J by 4 bases, with 6 bases between. This CDR3 is built from 13 residues. Using immunoSEQ multiplex PCR, the repertoire was profiled, and TCRdb retains in-frame clones only, with some absent. Counted here are around 140,000 clones, about nine tenths occurring once; the ten biggest clones make up just over 7.5%. The chain recombines TRBV19 with TRBJ2-3; no clear D gene. The specimen was PBMCs. The clonotype comes from a man over 45 with head and neck cancer. In nucleotides, the CDR3 is TGTGCCAGTAGTATAGGGTTGGCAGATACGCAGTATTTT. Protein product: CASSIGLADTQYF. Using reference TRBV19 and TRBJ2-3 for the parts outside the CDR3, the full variable domain is DGGITQSPKYLFRKEGQNVTLSCEQNLNHDAMYWYRQDPGQGLRLIYYSQIVNDFQKGDIAEGYSVSREKKESFPLTVTSAQKNPTAFYLCASSIGLADTQYFGPGTRLTVL.